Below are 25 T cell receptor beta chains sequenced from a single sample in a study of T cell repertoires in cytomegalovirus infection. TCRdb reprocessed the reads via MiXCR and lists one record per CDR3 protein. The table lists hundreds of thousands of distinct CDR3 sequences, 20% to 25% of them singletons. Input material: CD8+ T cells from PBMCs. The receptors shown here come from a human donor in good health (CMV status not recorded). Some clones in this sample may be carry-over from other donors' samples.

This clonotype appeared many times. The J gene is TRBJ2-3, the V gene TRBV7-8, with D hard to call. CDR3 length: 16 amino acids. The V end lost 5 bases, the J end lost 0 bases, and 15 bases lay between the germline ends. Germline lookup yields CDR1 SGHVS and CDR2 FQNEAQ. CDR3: CASSIRHTSSTDTQYF. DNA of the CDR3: TGTGCCAGCAGCATAAGACACACCTCTAGCACAGATACGCAGTATTTT.

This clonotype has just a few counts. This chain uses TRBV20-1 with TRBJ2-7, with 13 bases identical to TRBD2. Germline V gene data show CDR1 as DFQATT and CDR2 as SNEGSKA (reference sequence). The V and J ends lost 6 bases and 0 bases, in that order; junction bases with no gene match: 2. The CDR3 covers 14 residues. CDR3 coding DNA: TGCAGTGCATGGACTAGCGGGGGCTCCTACGAGCAGTACGTC. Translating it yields CSAWTSGGSYEQYV.

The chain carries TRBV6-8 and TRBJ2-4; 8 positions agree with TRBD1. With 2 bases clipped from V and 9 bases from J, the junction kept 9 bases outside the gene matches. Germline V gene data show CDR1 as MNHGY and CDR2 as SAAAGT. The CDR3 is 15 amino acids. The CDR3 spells CASSYGAGGAGIQYF. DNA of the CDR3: TGTGCCAGCAGTTACGGGGCAGGGGGCGCGGGCATTCAGTACTTC.

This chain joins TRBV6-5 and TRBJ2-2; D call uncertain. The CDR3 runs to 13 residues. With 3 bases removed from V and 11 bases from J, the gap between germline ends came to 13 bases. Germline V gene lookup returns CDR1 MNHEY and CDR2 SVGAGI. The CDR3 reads CASSYGSSAELFF. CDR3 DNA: TGTGCCAGCAGTTATGGGTCAAGCGCAGAGCTGTTTTTT.

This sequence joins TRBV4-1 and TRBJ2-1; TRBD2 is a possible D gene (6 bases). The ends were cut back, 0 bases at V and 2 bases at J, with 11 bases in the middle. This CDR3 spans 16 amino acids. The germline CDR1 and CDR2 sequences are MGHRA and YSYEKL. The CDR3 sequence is CASSQEGGPTYNEQFF. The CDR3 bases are TGCGCCAGCAGCCAAGAGGGAGGTCCAACCTACAATGAGCAGTTCTTC.

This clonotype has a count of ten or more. CDR3 protein: CASVFRTGSYEQYF. The CDR3, as DNA: TGTGCCAGCGTATTTCGGACCGGCTCCTACGAGCAGTACTTC. The V gene is TRBV6-1, the J gene TRBJ2-7; D is unclear. CDR1 and CDR2 (germline): MNHNS, SASEGT. Deletions cut 8 bases from V and 0 bases from J, with 14 bases between. The CDR3 is 14 residues long.

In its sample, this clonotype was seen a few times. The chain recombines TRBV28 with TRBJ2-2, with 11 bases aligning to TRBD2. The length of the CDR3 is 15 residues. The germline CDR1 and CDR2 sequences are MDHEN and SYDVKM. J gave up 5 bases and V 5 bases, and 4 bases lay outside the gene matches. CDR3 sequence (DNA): TGTGCCAGCAGTCCATGGACTAGCGGGACCGGGGAGCTGTTTTTT. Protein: CASSPWTSGTGELFF.

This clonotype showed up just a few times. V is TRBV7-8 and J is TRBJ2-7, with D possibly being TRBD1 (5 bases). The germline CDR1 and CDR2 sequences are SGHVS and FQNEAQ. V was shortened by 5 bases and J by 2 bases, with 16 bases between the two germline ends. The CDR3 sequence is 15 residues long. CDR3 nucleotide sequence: TGTGCCAGCAGCCCCACGGCGCAGGGAACCTACGAGCAGTACGTC. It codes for CASSPTAQGTYEQYV.

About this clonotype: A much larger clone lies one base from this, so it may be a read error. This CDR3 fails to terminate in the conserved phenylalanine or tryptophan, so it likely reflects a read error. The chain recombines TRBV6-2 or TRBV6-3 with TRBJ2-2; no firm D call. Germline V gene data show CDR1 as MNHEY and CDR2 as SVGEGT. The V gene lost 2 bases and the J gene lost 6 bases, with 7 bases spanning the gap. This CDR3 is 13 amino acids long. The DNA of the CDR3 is TGTGCCAGCAGTTACGGCGGTTCCGGGGAGCTGTTTCTT. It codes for CASSYGGSGELFL.

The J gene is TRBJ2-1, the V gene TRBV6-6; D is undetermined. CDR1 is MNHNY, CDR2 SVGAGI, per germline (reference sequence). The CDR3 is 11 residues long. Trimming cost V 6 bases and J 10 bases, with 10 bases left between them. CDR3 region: CASRTLEEQFF. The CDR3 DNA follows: TGTGCCAGCAGGACTCTGGAGGAGCAGTTCTTC.

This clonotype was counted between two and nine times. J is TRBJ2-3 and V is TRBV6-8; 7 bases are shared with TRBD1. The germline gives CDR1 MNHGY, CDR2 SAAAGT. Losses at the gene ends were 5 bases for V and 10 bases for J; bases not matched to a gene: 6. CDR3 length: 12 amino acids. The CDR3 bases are TGTGCCAGCAGTCTAACAGGGGCTCCGCAGTATTTT. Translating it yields CASSLTGAPQYF.

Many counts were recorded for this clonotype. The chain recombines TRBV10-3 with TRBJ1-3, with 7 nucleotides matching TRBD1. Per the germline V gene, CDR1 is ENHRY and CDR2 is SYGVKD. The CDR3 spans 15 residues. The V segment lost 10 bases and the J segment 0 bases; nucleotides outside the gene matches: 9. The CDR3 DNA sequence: TGTGCCACGCAGGGACAGTCATACTCTGGAAACACCATATATTTT. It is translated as CATQGQSYSGNTIYF.

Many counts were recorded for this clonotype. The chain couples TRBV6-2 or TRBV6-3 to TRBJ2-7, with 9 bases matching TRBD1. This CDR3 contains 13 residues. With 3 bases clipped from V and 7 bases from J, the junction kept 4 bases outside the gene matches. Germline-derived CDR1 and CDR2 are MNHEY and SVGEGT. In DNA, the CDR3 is TGTGCCAGCAGTTATTCTGGACAGGGGGAGCAGTACGTC. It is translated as CASSYSGQGEQYV.

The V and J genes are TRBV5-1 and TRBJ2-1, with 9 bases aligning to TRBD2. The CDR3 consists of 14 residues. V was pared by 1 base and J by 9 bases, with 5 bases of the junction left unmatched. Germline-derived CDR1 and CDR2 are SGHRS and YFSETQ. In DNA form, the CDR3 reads TGCGCCAGCAGCTTGAATAGCGGGGGCAGTGAGCAGTTCTTC. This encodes CASSLNSGGSEQFF. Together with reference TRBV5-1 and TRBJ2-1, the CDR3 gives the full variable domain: KAGVTQTPRYLIKTRGQQVTLSCSPISGHRSVSWYQQTPGQGLQFLFEYFSETQRNKGNFPGRFSGRQFSNSRSEMNVSTLELGDSALYLCASSLNSGGSEQFFGPGTRLTVL.

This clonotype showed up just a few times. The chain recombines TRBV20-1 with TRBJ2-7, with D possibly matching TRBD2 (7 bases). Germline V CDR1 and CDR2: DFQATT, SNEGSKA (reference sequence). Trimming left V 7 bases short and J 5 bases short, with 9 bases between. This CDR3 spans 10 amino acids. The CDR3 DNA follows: TGCAGTGTAGGGGGGGACGAGCAGTACGTC. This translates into CSVGGDEQYV.

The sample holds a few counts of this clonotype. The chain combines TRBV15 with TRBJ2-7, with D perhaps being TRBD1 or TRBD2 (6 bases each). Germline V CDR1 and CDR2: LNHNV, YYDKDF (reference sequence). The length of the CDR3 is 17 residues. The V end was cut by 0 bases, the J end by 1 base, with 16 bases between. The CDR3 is CATSRDLHTGRSYEQYF. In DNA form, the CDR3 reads TGTGCCACCAGCAGAGATCTTCACACAGGGAGGTCCTACGAGCAGTACTTC.

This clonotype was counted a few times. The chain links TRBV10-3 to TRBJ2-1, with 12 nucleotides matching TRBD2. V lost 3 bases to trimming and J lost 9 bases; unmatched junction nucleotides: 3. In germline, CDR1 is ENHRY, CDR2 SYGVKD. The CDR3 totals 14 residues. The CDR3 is CAISDSTSGGEQFF. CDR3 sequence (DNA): TGTGCCATCAGTGACTCGACTAGCGGGGGTGAGCAGTTCTTC.

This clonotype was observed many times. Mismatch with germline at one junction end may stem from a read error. In DNA form, the CDR3 reads TGTGCTAGCAGCGACAGGGACAGATATAGCAATCAGCCCCAGCATTTT. It translates to CASSDRDRYSNQPQHF. V is TRBV7-7 and J is TRBJ1-5, with 7 bases fitting TRBD1. The CDR3 extends over 16 amino acids. Germline V gene lookup returns CDR1 SSHAT and CDR2 FNYEAQ (reference sequence).

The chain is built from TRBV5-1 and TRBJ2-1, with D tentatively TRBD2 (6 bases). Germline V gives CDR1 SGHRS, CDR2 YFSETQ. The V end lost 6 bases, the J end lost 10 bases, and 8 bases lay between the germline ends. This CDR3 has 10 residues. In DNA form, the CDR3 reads TGCGCCAGCACCGGGAGCGAGCAGTTCTTC. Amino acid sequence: CASTGSEQFF.

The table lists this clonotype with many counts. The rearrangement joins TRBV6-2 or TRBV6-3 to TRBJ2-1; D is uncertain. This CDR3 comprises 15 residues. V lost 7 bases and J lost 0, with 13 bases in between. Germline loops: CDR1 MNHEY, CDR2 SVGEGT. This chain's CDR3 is CASTYLMSSYNEQFF. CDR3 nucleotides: TGTGCCAGCACCTACCTCATGAGCTCCTACAATGAGCAGTTCTTC.

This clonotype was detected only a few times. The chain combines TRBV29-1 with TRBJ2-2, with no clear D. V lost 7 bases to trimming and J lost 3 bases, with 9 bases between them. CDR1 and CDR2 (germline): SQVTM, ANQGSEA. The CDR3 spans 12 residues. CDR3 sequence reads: CSARTYTGELFF. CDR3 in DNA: TGCAGCGCCCGGACCTACACCGGGGAGCTGTTTTTT.

CDR3 residues: CASSQGDRLVDYNEQFF. The CDR3 region has the DNA TGCGCCAGCAGCCAAGGTGACCGACTAGTCGACTACAATGAGCAGTTCTTC. This chain uses TRBV4-3 with TRBJ2-1; perhaps TRBD2 as D (6 bases). Germline CDR1 LGHNA, CDR2 YSLEER. The germline V and J ends were trimmed by 1 base and 3 bases, with 16 bases remaining between them. This CDR3 comprises 17 residues.

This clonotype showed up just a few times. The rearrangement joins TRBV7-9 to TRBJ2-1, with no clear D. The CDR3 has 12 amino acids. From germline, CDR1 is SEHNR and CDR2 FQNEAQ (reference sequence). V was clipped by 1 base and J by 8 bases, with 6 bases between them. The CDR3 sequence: CASSLVNHEQFF. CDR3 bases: TGTGCCAGCAGCTTAGTTAACCATGAGCAGTTCTTC.

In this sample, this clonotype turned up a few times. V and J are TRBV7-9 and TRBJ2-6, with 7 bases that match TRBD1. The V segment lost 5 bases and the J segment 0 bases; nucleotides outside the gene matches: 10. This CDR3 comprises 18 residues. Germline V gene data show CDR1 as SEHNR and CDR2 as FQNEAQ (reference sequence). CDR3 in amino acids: CASSKTGNLSSGANVLTF. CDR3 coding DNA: TGTGCCAGCAGCAAGACAGGGAACCTCTCCTCTGGGGCCAACGTCCTGACTTTC.

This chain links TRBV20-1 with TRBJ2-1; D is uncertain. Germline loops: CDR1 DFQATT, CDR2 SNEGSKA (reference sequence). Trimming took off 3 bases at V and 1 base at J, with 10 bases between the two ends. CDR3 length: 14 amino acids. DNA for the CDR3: TGCAGTGCTAGCAGACCGGAATCCTACAATGAGCAGTTCTTC. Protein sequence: CSASRPESYNEQFF.